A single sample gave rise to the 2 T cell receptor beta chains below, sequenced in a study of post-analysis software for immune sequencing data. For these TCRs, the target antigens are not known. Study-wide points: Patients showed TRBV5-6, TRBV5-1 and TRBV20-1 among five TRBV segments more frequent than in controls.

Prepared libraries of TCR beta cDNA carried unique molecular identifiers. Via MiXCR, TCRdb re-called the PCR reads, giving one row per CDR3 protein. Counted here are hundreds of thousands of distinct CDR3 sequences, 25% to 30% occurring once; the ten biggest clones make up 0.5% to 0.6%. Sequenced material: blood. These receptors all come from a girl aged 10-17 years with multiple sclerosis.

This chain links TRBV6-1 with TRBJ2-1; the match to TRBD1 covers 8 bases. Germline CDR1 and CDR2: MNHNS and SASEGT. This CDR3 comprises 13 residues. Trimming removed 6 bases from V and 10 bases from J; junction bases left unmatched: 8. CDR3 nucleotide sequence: TGTGCCAGCAGGGTACAGGGGGTCTACGAGCAGTTCTTC. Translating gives CASRVQGVYEQFF.

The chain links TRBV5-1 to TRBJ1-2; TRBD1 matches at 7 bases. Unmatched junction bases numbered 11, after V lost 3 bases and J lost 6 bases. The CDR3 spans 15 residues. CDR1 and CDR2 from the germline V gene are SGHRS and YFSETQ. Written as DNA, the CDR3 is TGCGCCAGCAGCTCCCGAAGGGACAGACAAGATGGCTACACCTTC. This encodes CASSSRRDRQDGYTF.